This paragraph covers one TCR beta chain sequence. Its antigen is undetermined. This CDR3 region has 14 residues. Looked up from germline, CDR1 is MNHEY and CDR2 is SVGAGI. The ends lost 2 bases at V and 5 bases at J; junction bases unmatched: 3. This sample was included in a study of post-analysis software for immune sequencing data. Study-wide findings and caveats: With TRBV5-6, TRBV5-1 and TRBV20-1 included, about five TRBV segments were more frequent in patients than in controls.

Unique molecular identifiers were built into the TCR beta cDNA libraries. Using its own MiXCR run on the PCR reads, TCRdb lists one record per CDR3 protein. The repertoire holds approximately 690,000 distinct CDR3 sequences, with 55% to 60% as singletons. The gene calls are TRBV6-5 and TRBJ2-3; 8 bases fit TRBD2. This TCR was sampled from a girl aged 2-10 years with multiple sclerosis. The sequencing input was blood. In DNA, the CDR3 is TGTGCCAGCAGTTACGTTCGGGGGGGAGATACGCAGTATTTT. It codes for CASSYVRGGDTQYF.